Following are 10 T cell receptor beta chains from one sample sequenced in a study of technical replicates of blood from a few donors. Method: immunoSEQ multiplex PCR; TCRdb's copy keeps in-frame clones and lacks some. The data show 70,000 to 95,000 clones, 85% to 95% seen once. Sequencing used T cells isolated from PBMCs. The receptors were gathered from a human donor in good health.

The gene calls are TRBV27 and TRBJ2-7; 7 nucleotides agree with TRBD2. Germline-derived CDR1 and CDR2 are MNHEY and SMNVEV (reference sequence). The CDR3 contains 16 residues. V dropped 4 bases and J dropped 3; count of bases not matched to a gene: 12. This CDR3 reads CASSSPPGLTNYEQYF. In nucleotides, the CDR3 is TGTGCCAGCAGTTCCCCACCGGGACTAACTAACTACGAGCAGTACTTC.

The V and J genes are TRBV11-3 and TRBJ2-7, with a weak D call TRBD1 (6 bases). Trimming left V 4 bases short and J 3 bases short, with 13 bases between. Germline-derived CDR1 and CDR2 are SGHNT and YENEEA. The CDR3 consists of 14 residues. CDR3 nucleotide sequence: TGTGCCAGCAGCTGGGGACAAGGGAACTACGAGCAGTACTTC. This translates into CASSWGQGNYEQYF.

V usage is TRBV4-2 and J usage is TRBJ2-5, with 11 nucleotides matching TRBD2. Germline CDR1 reads LGHNA; CDR2 reads YNFKEQ. Trimming at V came to 3 bases and at J to 5 bases, leaving 11 bases not matched to a gene. The CDR3 extends over 17 amino acids. The CDR3 loop reads CASSQGLETSGMETQYF. The CDR3 coding sequence is TGTGCCAGCAGCCAGGGACTTGAGACTAGCGGGATGGAGACCCAGTACTTC.

The genes are TRBV5-6 and TRBJ2-6; no clear D. This CDR3 region has 18 residues. CDR1 is SGHDT, CDR2 YYEEEE, per germline. The V end lost 1 base, the J end lost 1 base, and 15 bases lay between the germline ends. Here the CDR3 DNA reads TGTGCCAGCAGCTTGAACCCGGTCGGGTTTTCTGGGGCCAACGTCCTGACTTTC. This codes for CASSLNPVGFSGANVLTF.

This chain uses TRBV4-1 with TRBJ2-1, with 10 nucleotides matching TRBD2. V was pared by 3 bases and J by 5 bases, with 16 bases of the junction left unmatched. The CDR3 loop spans 19 amino acids. The germline V gene has CDR1 MGHRA and CDR2 YSYEKL. The CDR3 bases are TGCGCCAGCAGCCATGAAGACCCTAGCGGGAGTTTGTCGGACAATGAGCAGTTCTTC. Translating gives CASSHEDPSGSLSDNEQFF.

The V and J genes are TRBV19 and TRBJ2-7; D perhaps matches TRBD1 (6 bases). Looked up from germline, CDR1 is LNHDA and CDR2 is SQIVND (reference sequence). This CDR3 has 19 residues. Trimming took 3 bases from V and 2 from J, leaving 26 bases between them. CDR3 region: CASSIKALGSGHTTYEQYF. CDR3 in DNA: TGTGCCAGTAGTATCAAGGCTTTGGGTTCGGGACACACCACCTACGAGCAGTACTTC.

With respect to this clone: At the DNA level, this CDR3 is encoded by other sequences in the same sample as well. This chain links TRBV29-1 with TRBJ1-4, with D possibly being TRBD1 (6 bases). The CDR3 runs to 11 residues. From germline, CDR1 is SQVTM and CDR2 ANQGSEA. Trimming removed 7 bases from V and 5 bases from J, with 8 bases in between. The CDR3 here is CSGTDNEKLFF. CDR3 nucleotide sequence: TGCAGCGGGACAGACAATGAAAAACTGTTTTTT.

V is TRBV7-2 and J is TRBJ1-2; D remains ambiguous. Looked up from germline, CDR1 is SGHTA and CDR2 is FQGNSA. The length of the CDR3 is 13 residues. Trimming shortened V by 6 bases and J by 4 bases, and 12 bases separated the two germline ends. CDR3 protein: CASSPQSFYGYTF. The CDR3 region has the DNA TGTGCCAGCAGTCCACAGAGTTTCTATGGCTACACCTTC.

V is TRBV7-3 and J is TRBJ1-4; 9 bases are shared with TRBD1. Germline-derived CDR1 and CDR2 are SGHTA and FQGTGA. CDR3 length: 16 amino acids. Germline trimming cut 2 bases from V and 8 bases from J; bases unmatched to any gene: 9. CDR3 loop: CASSLLPGTGSEKLFF. CDR3 coding DNA: TGTGCCAGCAGCTTACTCCCCGGGACAGGGAGCGAAAAACTGTTTTTT.

This chain links TRBV9 with TRBJ1-3; D remains unclear. V dropped 3 bases and J dropped 0 bases, with 13 bases sitting between them. The CDR3 runs 16 residues. Germline V gives CDR1 SGDLS, CDR2 YYNGEE. Written as DNA, the CDR3 is TGTGCCAGCAGCGCTGGCAACAGAATCTCTGGAAACACCATATATTTT. It is translated as CASSAGNRISGNTIYF.